This paragraph covers one T cell receptor (beta chain) sequence. Its antigen remains unidentified. The sample comes from a study of cytomegalovirus exposure and HLA in healthy donors. Study-wide findings and caveats: A later analysis revealed that TCR association rates differed between HLA loci, peaking at DRB1 and bottoming out at HLA-C. Researchers reported in a later analysis that a missense DCLRE1C variant was tied to TCR beta V- and J-gene trimming. It was assumed in the presence/absence analyses that sequencing depth was roughly uniform across donors.

Those who donated were healthy bone marrow donors. Germline V gives CDR1 SGHVS, CDR2 FQNEAQ. After removal of 1 base from V and 2 bases from J, the junction contained 3 bases not matched to a gene. This CDR3 has 15 amino acids. With 60 Vbeta and 13 Jbeta primers, the PCR was carried out. Profiling relied on immunoSEQ multiplex PCR, and the TCRdb table lists in-frame clones only, not all of them. The table shows 140,000 to 150,000 clones, with 65% to 85% occurring only once. The TCR sequence derives from a male donor in good health and CMV-seronegative. Material: PBMCs. V and J are TRBV7-8 and TRBJ1-1; 8 nucleotides align to TRBD1. CDR3 coding DNA: TGTGCCAGCAGCTTAGAGGGACAGGTAAACACTGAAGCTTTCTTT. Protein product: CASSLEGQVNTEAFF.